This T cell receptor (beta chain) is from a study of vaccination and CD4 T cells after COVID-19. Germline V gives CDR1 KGHDR, CDR2 SFDVKD. The CDR3 is 16 residues long. V trimming: 2 bases; J trimming: 9 bases; junction bases outside the gene matches: 9. The study sequenced cultured CD4+ T cell DNA using the Oncomine TCR Beta short-read assay. TCRdb re-derived calls from the PCR reads in MiXCR, one entry per CDR3 protein. The sample lists under 15,000 distinct CDR3 sequences, roughly 60% seen once, with 22% in the top ten. The treatment denotes: approximately nine-day PBMC culture with coronavirus spike peptide pools or control peptides (ViraFEST assay). Note on this clonotype: The antigen remains undetermined.

The genes are TRBV24-1 and TRBJ2-5, with TRBD2 matching over 12 bases. Sequenced: CD4+ T cells from blood, cultured in vitro. The source is a human donor who had recovered from COVID-19. Here the CDR3 DNA reads TGTGCCACCAGTGATTCCGGGACTAGCGGGTCCCAAGCCCAGTACTTC. It translates to CATSDSGTSGSQAQYF.